This T cell receptor (beta chain) was captured in a study of blood T cell repertoires in COVID-19. Study information: Researchers got acute and convalescent COVID-19 samples from the United States, Italy and Spain. Sample material is recorded as cDNA or gDNA derived from T cells, B-cell-depleted T cells, or PBMCs.

Two negative PCRs, clearance, or symptom resolution characterized the recovered Cohort 3 donors. Methods used by the authors: Amplification of reference gene primers provided the estimated nucleated cell counts. Only in-frame clones appear in the TCRdb table, and some are missing; sequencing was by immunoSEQ multiplex PCR. V and J calls and clone size are as listed in that table; D and trimming were resolved from the DNA. The sample holds under 350,000 clones; roughly nine tenths are singletons and the top ten take roughly 2.5%. Germline V CDR1 and CDR2: SGHNT, YENEEA. V was trimmed by 4 bases and J by 2 bases, leaving 9 bases between them. The CDR3 runs 14 residues.

This TCR came from a man between 60 and 75 years old who had recovered from COVID-19. The sample comprised PBMCs or T cells enriched from blood (not recorded which). The genes are TRBV11-3 and TRBJ1-3; D remains ambiguous. CDR3 DNA: TGTGCCAGCAGCTGGGGAGGAACTGGAAACACCATATATTTT. The encoded protein is CASSWGGTGNTIYF.